The clone carrying this TCR beta chain has a single count. Other DNA sequences within the sample encode an identical CDR3. Original processing notes: Amplification from reference gene primers served as the basis for estimated nucleated cell counts. Clones were sequenced by immunoSEQ multiplex PCR, and TCRdb holds only the in-frame ones, with some missing. The D gene and trimming were derived from the DNA, and the V and J assignments and clone size from that table. The data show around 180,000 clones, 80% seen once. The sample is drawn from a study of blood T cell repertoires in COVID-19. The CDR3 contains 13 residues. V shed 8 bases and J shed 1 base, with 11 bases lying between them.

What was sequenced was peripheral blood. V usage is TRBV12-3 or TRBV12-4 and J usage is TRBJ1-1; the D gene is possibly TRBD1 (5 bases). The TCR comes from a man aged 65-85 years with active or convalescent COVID-19. The CDR3 nucleotides are TGTGCCAGCGGAACGGGGGGGAACACTGAAGCTTTCTTT. Its translation: CASGTGGNTEAFF.